The next 5 T cell receptor beta chains were all read from a single sample in a study of blood T cell repertoires in COVID-19. Data came from immunoSEQ multiplex PCR; TCRdb stores just in-frame clones and leaves some out. The data contain over 130,000 clones, about 80% of them seen just once; the ten biggest clones take up 3% to 5%. Input material: peripheral blood. The source of these receptors is a woman aged 55-75 years with acute or convalescent COVID-19.

J is TRBJ1-1 and V is TRBV2; D uncertain. Per germline, CDR1 SNHLY and CDR2 FYNNEI. This CDR3 has 11 amino acids. V lost 9 bases, J lost 7 bases, and 12 bases lay in between. In DNA form, the CDR3 reads TGTGCCAGTTCGGTACCTATTGAAGCTTTCTTT. It specifies CASSVPIEAFF.

The V gene is TRBV28, the J gene TRBJ2-3; D remains ambiguous. Germline V gene sequence: CDR1 MDHEN, CDR2 SYDVKM. The CDR3 has 15 residues. V lost 1 base and J 6 bases, leaving 14 bases between the germline ends. The CDR3 protein is CASSLFVTYGDTQYF. CDR3 nucleotides: TGTGCCAGCAGTTTATTCGTGACTTATGGGGATACGCAGTATTTT.

CDR3 region: CASSQRELTGELFF. CDR3 nucleotide sequence: TGTGCCAGCAGCCAGCGGGAGCTGACCGGGGAGCTGTTTTTT. The gene calls are TRBV3-1 (or the pseudogene TRBV3-2) and TRBJ2-2; TRBD2 aligns across 7 bases. Germline trimming cut 3 bases from V and 5 bases from J; bases unmatched to any gene: 3. CDR3 length: 14 residues. Germline CDR1 is LGHDT and CDR2 is YNNKEL (reference sequence).

V and J are TRBV19 and TRBJ1-1; D is possibly TRBD1 (5 bases). V was pared by 5 bases and J by 1 base, with 14 bases between. The CDR3 is made up of 15 amino acids. CDR1 and CDR2 (germline): LNHDA, SQIVND (reference sequence). The CDR3 here is CASSLRDSPNTEAFF. The CDR3 coding sequence is TGTGCCAGTAGTTTACGGGACTCACCGAACACTGAAGCTTTCTTT. Together with reference TRBV19 and TRBJ1-1, the CDR3 gives the full variable domain: DGGITQSPKYLFRKEGQNVTLSCEQNLNHDAMYWYRQDPGQGLRLIYYSQIVNDFQKGDIAEGYSVSREKKESFPLTVTSAQKNPTAFYLCASSLRDSPNTEAFFGQGTRLTVV.

This clone has only one observation. CDR3 region: CASRQLAGGLNEQFF. The DNA for the CDR3 is TGTGCCAGCAGGCAACTAGCGGGAGGGCTTAATGAGCAGTTCTTC. The V call is TRBV4-2, the J call TRBJ2-1; 13 bases line up with TRBD2. CDR1 is LGHNA, CDR2 YNFKEQ, per germline. CDR3 length equals 15 residues. Trimming at V came to 6 bases and at J to 7 bases, leaving 6 bases not matched to a gene.